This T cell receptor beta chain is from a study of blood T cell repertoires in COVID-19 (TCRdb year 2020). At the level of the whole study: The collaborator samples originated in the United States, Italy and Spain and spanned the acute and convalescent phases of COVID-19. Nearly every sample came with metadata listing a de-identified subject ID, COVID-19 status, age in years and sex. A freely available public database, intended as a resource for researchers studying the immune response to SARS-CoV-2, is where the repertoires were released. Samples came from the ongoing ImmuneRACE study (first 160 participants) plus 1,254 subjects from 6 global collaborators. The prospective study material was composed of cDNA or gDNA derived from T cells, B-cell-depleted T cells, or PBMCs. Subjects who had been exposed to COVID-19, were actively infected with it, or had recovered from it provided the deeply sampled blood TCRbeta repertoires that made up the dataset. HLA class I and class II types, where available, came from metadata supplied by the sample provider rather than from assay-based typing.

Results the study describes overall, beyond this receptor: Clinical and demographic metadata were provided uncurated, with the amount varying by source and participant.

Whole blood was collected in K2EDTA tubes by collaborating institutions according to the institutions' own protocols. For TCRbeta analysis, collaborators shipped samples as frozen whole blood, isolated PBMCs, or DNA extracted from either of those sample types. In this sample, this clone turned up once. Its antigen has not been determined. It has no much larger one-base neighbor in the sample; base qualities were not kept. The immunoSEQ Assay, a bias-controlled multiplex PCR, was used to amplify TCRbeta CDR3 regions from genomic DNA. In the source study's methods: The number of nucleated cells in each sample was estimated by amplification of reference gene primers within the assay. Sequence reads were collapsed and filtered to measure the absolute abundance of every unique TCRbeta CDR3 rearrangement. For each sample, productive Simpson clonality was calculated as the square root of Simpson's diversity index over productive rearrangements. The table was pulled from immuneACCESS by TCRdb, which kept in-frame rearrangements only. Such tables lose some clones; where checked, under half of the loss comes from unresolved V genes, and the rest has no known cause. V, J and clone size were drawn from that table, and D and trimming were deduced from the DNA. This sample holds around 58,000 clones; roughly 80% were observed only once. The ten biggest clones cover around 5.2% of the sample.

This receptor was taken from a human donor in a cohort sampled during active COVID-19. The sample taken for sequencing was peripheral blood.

The bases are TGTGCCAGCAGTGAAGCGGGAGGCTTCTCTCTTGGGGAATTCTTC. Its translation reads: CASSEAGGFSLGEFF. The sequence is built from TRBV6-1 and TRBJ2-1; a tentative D call is TRBD2 (6 bases match). The CDR3 covers 15 residues, taking in both the cysteine and the phenylalanine. Only the CDR3 DNA is retained, 45 bases long and in frame from the first base. V is reduced by 0 bases and J by 16 bases, leaving a spacing of 22 bases between them. CDR1 MNHNS and CDR2 SASEGT are derived from the germline V gene.